Given below is one T cell receptor beta chain in context. This sample stems from a study of Ad26.COV2.S vaccination and SARS-CoV-2 variants. Treatment indicated: 15 to 20 received Ad26.COV2.S at low or high dose, single or two shots; 5 received placebo; per-sample allocation not given. The investigators took samples on day 63 after the first vaccine or placebo injection. Participants' vaccine, an Ad26 vector, delivered Wuhan-strain SARS-CoV-2 spike. This CDR3 is 16 amino acids long. V gave up 1 base and J gave up 0 bases, with 9 bases separating them. Germline V gives CDR1 KGHSH, CDR2 LQKENI. Assay: immunoSEQ multiplex PCR; the TCRdb copy retains only in-frame clones and omits some. The top ten clones hold about 1.5% of a sample with roughly 680,000 clones, 89% of them seen once.

The V and J genes are TRBV18 and TRBJ2-2; D not certain. Sequenced here: peripheral blood, sampled in a trial of Ad26.COV2.S vaccine versus placebo. This TCR derives from a person between 18 and 65 years old who received the Ad26.COV2.S COVID-19 vaccine or a placebo. The CDR3 DNA reads as TGTGCCAGCTCACCACAGAGACTGTCGAACACCGGGGAGCTGTTTTTT. Translated: CASSPQRLSNTGELFF.